One sample yielded the 20 T cell receptor beta chains listed below, sequenced in a study of shared clonotypes between healthy human individuals. This table comes from immunoSEQ multiplex PCR, and its TCRdb copy is limited to in-frame clones, with some not included. The repertoire includes about half a million clones, about 76% of them detected once, and under 15% sits in the top ten. Sequencing was carried out using PBMCs. These receptors originate from a woman in her forties in good health. Some clones in this sample may be carry-over from other donors' samples.

Only one count was recorded for this clone. The chain has TRBV19 and TRBJ2-3; weak D call: TRBD1 (5 bases). The CDR3 length is 14 residues. Per the germline V gene, CDR1 is LNHDA and CDR2 is SQIVND (reference sequence). V gave up 0 bases and J gave up 4 bases, with 8 bases separating them. In DNA, the CDR3 is TGTGCCAGTAGTATAGACTGGGGCTCAGATACGCAGTATTTT. This translates into CASSIDWGSDTQYF.

In this sample, this clone turned up many times. The rearrangement uses TRBV19 and TRBJ2-2, with 8 bases that match TRBD1. J gave up 0 bases and V 4 bases, and 4 bases lay outside the gene matches. This CDR3 is 16 amino acids long. CDR1 is LNHDA, CDR2 SQIVND, per germline (reference sequence). The chain's CDR3 is CASSNSGQANTGELFF. The CDR3 coding sequence is TGTGCCAGTAGTAACTCGGGACAGGCGAACACCGGGGAGCTGTTTTTT.

This clone showed up just a few times. This chain uses TRBV6-1 with TRBJ2-1, with D hard to call. V lost 0 bases and J lost 13, with 7 bases in between. The CDR3 loop spans 11 amino acids. CDR1 MNHNS and CDR2 SASEGT come from the germline V gene. The CDR3 DNA is TGTGCCAGCAGTGAAGCGGGGAAACAGTTCTTC. It codes for CASSEAGKQFF.

V is TRBV7-9 and J is TRBJ2-5; D tentatively fits TRBD1 or TRBD2 (5 bases each). V lost 4 bases and J 5 bases, leaving 14 bases between the germline ends. CDR1 is SEHNR and CDR2 is FQNEAQ in the germline V gene (reference sequence). This CDR3 region has 14 residues. The CDR3 spells CASSSNGAGETQYF. The DNA of the CDR3 is TGTGCCAGCAGCTCGAACGGGGCCGGGGAGACCCAGTACTTC.

The chain couples TRBV29-1 to TRBJ1-1; D is possibly TRBD1 (6 bases). The CDR3 is 13 amino acids. CDR1 is SQVTM, CDR2 ANQGSEA, per germline. The V and J ends lost 6 bases and 4 bases respectively, with 15 bases between them. The CDR3: CSVSTGAPTEAFF. The DNA of the CDR3 is TGCAGCGTCTCGACAGGTGCCCCCACTGAAGCTTTCTTT.

This sequence joins TRBV6-6 and TRBJ2-3; TRBD2 aligns across 9 bases. Germline V gene data show CDR1 as MNHNY and CDR2 as SVGAGI (reference sequence). The length of the CDR3 is 13 residues. J lost 6 bases, V lost 7 bases, and 5 bases had no gene match. The CDR3 nucleotides read TGTGCCAGCACCTCTGGACTAGCGGATACGCAGTATTTT. Encoded protein: CASTSGLADTQYF.

The chain uses TRBV10-3 and TRBJ1-5; 9 bases fit TRBD1. CDR1 ENHRY and CDR2 SYGVKD come from the germline V gene. J was trimmed by 5 bases and V by 4 bases; bases with no gene match: 3. This CDR3 contains 14 residues. CDR3 in amino acids: CAISGGQGYQPQHF. The CDR3 DNA follows: TGTGCCATCAGTGGAGGACAGGGGTATCAGCCCCAGCATTTT.

This chain connects TRBV7-8 to TRBJ2-6, with D hard to call. Germline V CDR1 and CDR2: SGHVS, FQNEAQ. CDR3 size: 16 residues. The V end lost 5 bases, the J end lost 2 bases, and 13 bases lay between the germline ends. CDR3 region: CASSLIGVAGANVLTF. DNA for the CDR3: TGTGCCAGCAGCCTAATTGGGGTGGCTGGGGCCAACGTCCTGACTTTC.

This chain connects TRBV12-5 to TRBJ2-6, with D hard to call. Trimming took 4 bases from V and 2 from J, leaving 12 bases between them. The V gene's germline CDR1 is LGHNT and CDR2 FRNRAP. The CDR3 has 16 residues. The CDR3 region is CASGSVAPTGANVLTF. The CDR3 DNA reads as TGTGCTAGTGGTTCCGTGGCCCCTACTGGGGCCAACGTCCTGACTTTC.

The rearrangement joins TRBV27 to TRBJ2-2, with 13 bases fitting TRBD2. The CDR3 is 18 residues long. Germline CDR1 and CDR2: MNHEY and SMNVEV (reference sequence). V was clipped by 1 base and J by 4 bases; unmatched bases: 6. Here the CDR3 DNA reads TGTGCCAGCAGTTTATTCGGACTAGCGGGAGTTGGCACCGGGGAGCTGTTTTTT. Translated: CASSLFGLAGVGTGELFF.

The V gene is TRBV6-5, the J gene TRBJ1-2, with 9 bases matching TRBD1. Germline CDR1 reads MNHEY; CDR2 reads SVGAGI. V shed 4 bases and J 2 bases; nucleotides not matched to a gene: 5. The CDR3 runs to 15 residues. The CDR3 bases are TGTGCCAGCAGTTCCCGGGACAGGGTGAACTATGGCTACACCTTC. Its translation: CASSSRDRVNYGYTF.

This clone showed up just once. The V gene is TRBV2, the J gene TRBJ2-7; the D gene is possibly TRBD2 (6 bases). Trimming cost V 6 bases and J 3 bases, with 18 bases left between them. The CDR3 extends over 15 amino acids. The germline gives CDR1 SNHLY, CDR2 FYNNEI. For the CDR3, the DNA is TGTGCCAGCAGCTCCCTGGCTAGCGCGAGCTACGAGCAGTACTTC. As protein: CASSSLASASYEQYF. Complete variable domain (other parts from reference TRBV2 and TRBJ2-7): EPEVTQTPSHQVTQMGQEVILRCVPISNHLYFYWYRQILGQKVEFLVSFYNNEISEKSEIFDDQFSVERPDGSNFTLKIRSTKLEDSAMYFCASSSLASASYEQYFGPGTRLTVT.

The chain links TRBV7-9 to TRBJ2-2; TRBD2 might be the D (5 bases). CDR3 length: 16 amino acids. Germline V gene data show CDR1 as SEHNR and CDR2 as FQNEAQ (reference sequence). V shed 6 bases and J shed 3 bases, with 17 bases lying between them. Here the CDR3 reads CASSKGGVTYTGELFF. In DNA form, the CDR3 reads TGTGCCAGCAGTAAAGGAGGTGTCACCTACACCGGGGAGCTGTTTTTT.

This clone was detected a few times. The V gene is TRBV29-1, the J gene TRBJ2-5; no clear D gene. Trimming took 4 bases from V and 4 from J, leaving 16 bases between them. The CDR3 has 14 amino acids. The germline gives CDR1 SQVTM, CDR2 ANQGSEA. The CDR3 bases are TGCAGCGTTGGTTCCCAAGCCATGGGAGAGACCCAGTACTTC. Translation: CSVGSQAMGETQYF.

In its sample, this clone was seen once. This chain links TRBV10-1 with TRBJ2-7, with D uncertain. This CDR3 is 13 amino acids long. The germline V gene encodes CDR1 WNHNN and CDR2 SYGVQD (reference sequence). Trimming removed 3 bases at V and 2 bases at J, with 8 bases between. The CDR3, as DNA: TGCGCCAGCAGTGACTCCTGGGCCTACGAGCAGTACTTC. This encodes CASSDSWAYEQYF.

This clone showed up many times. The J gene is TRBJ2-7, the V gene TRBV11-2; D is possibly TRBD2 (6 bases). In germline, CDR1 is SGHAT, CDR2 FQNNGV. The CDR3 is 15 residues long. V was cut by 1 base and J by 6 bases, with 16 bases left in between. As DNA, the CDR3 is TGTGCCAGCAGCTTAGTCCGGGACTTCTCCCCCGAGCAGTACTTC. Amino acids: CASSLVRDFSPEQYF. Filled out from reference TRBV11-2 and TRBJ2-7, the complete variable domain reads EAGVAQSPRYKIIEKRQSVAFWCNPISGHATLYWYQQILGQGPKLLIQFQNNGVVDDSQLPKDRFSAERLKGVDSTLKIQPAKLEDSAVYLCASSLVRDFSPEQYFGPGTRLTVT.

A single count supports this clone. The CDR3 sequence: CASSPWDSQEGNTIYF. The CDR3 nucleotides read TGTGCCAGCAGCCCCTGGGACAGCCAGGAAGGAAACACCATATATTTT. This rearrangement joins TRBV5-5 to TRBJ1-3, with 7 nucleotides matching TRBD1. V lost 4 bases and J lost 4; bases outside the gene matches: 11. Germline V gives CDR1 SGHKS, CDR2 YYEKEE (reference sequence). The CDR3 is 16 amino acids.

V gene TRBV7-2 combines with J gene TRBJ2-5; 9 bases are shared with TRBD2. V gave up 5 bases and J gave up 8 bases; unmatched junction bases: 12. The CDR3 is made up of 15 amino acids. The germline CDR1 and CDR2 sequences are SGHTA and FQGNSA. CDR3 DNA sequence: TGTGCCAGCAGCCAAACTAGCGGGCTCCTTGATACCCAGTACTTC. Amino acid sequence: CASSQTSGLLDTQYF.

This clone was seen a single time. The J gene is TRBJ2-3, the V gene TRBV6-4; unclear D gene. With 0 bases removed from V and 8 bases from J, the gap between germline ends came to 12 bases. The germline CDR1 and CDR2 sequences are MRHNA and SNTAGT. The CDR3 runs 14 residues. CDR3 coding DNA: TGTGCCAGCAGTGACTCCGTACCTATGGGTACGCAGTATTTT. Translating gives CASSDSVPMGTQYF.

The sample holds a few counts of this clone. This chain joins TRBV28 and TRBJ1-2; D unclear. The V end lost 7 bases, the J end lost 4 bases, and 19 bases lay between the germline ends. CDR1 and CDR2 from the germline V gene are MDHEN and SYDVKM. The CDR3 is 15 residues long. In DNA form, the CDR3 reads TGTGCCAGCATGATGGGATCCTCCGTAGGCTATGGCTACACCTTC. It specifies CASMMGSSVGYGYTF.